This T cell receptor (beta chain) emerged from a study of blood T cell repertoires in COVID-19. This clone was counted a single time. Clones were sequenced by immunoSEQ multiplex PCR, and TCRdb holds only the in-frame ones, with some missing. In the table there are about 380,000 clones, around 87% of which are singletons. Germline CDR1 LNHDA, CDR2 SQIVND (reference sequence). V was clipped by 3 bases and J by 7 bases; unmatched bases: 8. This CDR3 has 14 residues. The sample consisted of PBMCs or T cells enriched from blood (not recorded which). The chain has TRBV19 and TRBJ1-1; 7 nucleotides match TRBD1. This sequence originates from a man aged 25 to 40 who had recovered from COVID-19. The CDR3 sequence: CASSIVAGGIEAFF. In DNA form, the CDR3 reads TGTGCCAGTAGTATTGTGGCAGGGGGTATTGAAGCTTTCTTT.